This section outlines one T cell receptor beta chain sequence together with its context. Its antigen is unknown. cDNA libraries for TRB were generated by 5' RACE incorporating UMI labels. TCRdb reprocessed the 5' RACE reads, with one entry per CDR3 protein and no DNA. The sample table includes some 150,000 distinct CDR3 sequences. This sample is part of a study of CXCR3-negative and CXCR3-positive naive CD8 T cells. Study overall: The libraries together contributed about 130 million TRB reads, each supplying about 1.5 +/- 0.3 million. Study results and caveats: Naive CXCR3-positive cells had TRB CDR3s more hydrophobic than those of CXCR3-negative naive cells. Naive subsets showed comparable surface CD5, and TCR interaction strength was also inferred from TRB CDR3 physicochemistry.

There are 13 residues in the CDR3. Looked up from germline, CDR1 is SNHLY and CDR2 is FYNNEI. Naivety in CD8+ T cells corresponded to a CD45RO-CCR7+CD27+CD95- phenotype. Sequencing was performed on naive CXCR3+ CD8+ T cells from blood. This sample's subset: CD45RO-CCR7+CD27+CD95- naive CD8+ T cells expressing CXCR3 (TNR3+). The receptor was derived from a human donor in good health. Some clones in this sample may be carry-over from other donors' samples. The gene calls are TRBV2 and TRBJ2-5; absent DNA, TCRdb's TRBD1 call cannot be checked. The CDR3: CASFPGDRETQYF.